Sequencing of this TCR beta chain was carried out in a study of Ad26.COV2.S vaccination and SARS-CoV-2 variants. V was pared by 4 bases and J by 2 bases, with 12 bases between. CDR3 size: 15 residues. Looked up from germline, CDR1 is KGHSH and CDR2 is LQKENI. The assay was immunoSEQ multiplex PCR, and TCRdb's table has in-frame clones only and misses some. The sample has about 280,000 clones; around 87% are singletons. Treatment here: around 19 received Ad26.COV2.S at low or high dose, single or two shots; about 5 received placebo; per-sample allocation not given. Day 63 after the first vaccine or placebo injection was the time point for sampling.

The specimen was peripheral blood, collected in a trial of Ad26.COV2.S vaccine versus placebo. This clonotype originated in a person aged 18-60 years who received the Ad26.COV2.S COVID-19 vaccine or a placebo. The V call is TRBV18, the J call TRBJ2-1, with D perhaps being TRBD1 or TRBD2 (5 bases each). The CDR3 sequence: CASSLGTPPYNEQFF. In DNA form, the CDR3 reads TGTGCCAGCTCACTCGGGACGCCCCCCTACAATGAGCAGTTCTTC.